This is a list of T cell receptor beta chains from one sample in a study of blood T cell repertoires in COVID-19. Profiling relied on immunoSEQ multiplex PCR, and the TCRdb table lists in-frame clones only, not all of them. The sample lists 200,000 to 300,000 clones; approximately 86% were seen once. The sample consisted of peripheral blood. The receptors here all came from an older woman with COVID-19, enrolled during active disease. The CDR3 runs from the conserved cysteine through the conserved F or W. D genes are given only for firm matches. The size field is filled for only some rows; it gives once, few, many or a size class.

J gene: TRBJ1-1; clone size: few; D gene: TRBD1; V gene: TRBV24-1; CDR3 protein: CATSDRRDSKNTEAFF; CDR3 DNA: TGTGCCACCAGTGATCGCCGGGACAGCAAGAACACTGAAGCTTTCTTT
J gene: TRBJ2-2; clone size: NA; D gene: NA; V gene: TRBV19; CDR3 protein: CASRGGNTGELFF; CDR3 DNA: TGTGCCAGTAGGGGGGGGAACACCGGGGAGCTGTTTTTT
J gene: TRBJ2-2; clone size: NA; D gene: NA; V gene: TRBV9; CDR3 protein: CASTARTNTGELFF; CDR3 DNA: TGTGCCAGCACTGCGAGGACGAACACCGGGGAGCTGTTTTTT
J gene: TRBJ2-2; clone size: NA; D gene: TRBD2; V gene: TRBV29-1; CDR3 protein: CSVVTSGSATGELFF; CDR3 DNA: TGCAGCGTCGTAACTAGCGGGAGTGCCACCGGGGAGCTGTTTTTT
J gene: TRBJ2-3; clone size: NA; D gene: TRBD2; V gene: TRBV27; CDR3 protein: CASSLTSGSLTDTQYF; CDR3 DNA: TGTGCCAGCAGTTTAACTAGCGGGAGTTTAACAGATACGCAGTATTTT
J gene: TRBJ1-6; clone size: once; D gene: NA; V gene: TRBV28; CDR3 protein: CASSLTGTVGSPLHF; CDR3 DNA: TGTGCCAGCAGCCTAACCGGGACTGTCGGTTCACCCCTCCACTTT
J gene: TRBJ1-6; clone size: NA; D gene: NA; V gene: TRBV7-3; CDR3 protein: CASSLFARQGSPLHF; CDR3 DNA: TGTGCCAGCAGCTTATTCGCCCGTCAGGGTTCACCCCTCCACTTT
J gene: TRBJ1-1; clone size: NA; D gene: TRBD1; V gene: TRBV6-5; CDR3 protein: CASSYTSTGARTEAFF; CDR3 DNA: TGTGCCAGCAGTTACACCTCGACAGGGGCAAGGACTGAAGCTTTCTTT
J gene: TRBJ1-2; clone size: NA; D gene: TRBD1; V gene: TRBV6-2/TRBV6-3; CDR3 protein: CASNPRLRQGQGYTF; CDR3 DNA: TGTGCCAGCAACCCACGCCTCCGACAGGGGCAAGGCTACACCTTC
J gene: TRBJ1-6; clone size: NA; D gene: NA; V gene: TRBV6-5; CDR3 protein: CATTPTGSYNSPLHF; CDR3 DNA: TGTGCCACCACTCCGACAGGATCCTATAATTCACCCCTCCACTTT
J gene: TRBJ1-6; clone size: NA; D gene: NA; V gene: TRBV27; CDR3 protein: CASTHWGGSSPLHF; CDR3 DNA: TGTGCCAGCACCCATTGGGGGGGCTCTTCACCCCTCCACTTT
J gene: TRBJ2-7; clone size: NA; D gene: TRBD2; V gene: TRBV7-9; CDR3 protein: CASSHPKLAGSEQYF; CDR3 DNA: TGTGCCAGCAGCCACCCTAAACTAGCGGGAAGCGAGCAGTACTTC
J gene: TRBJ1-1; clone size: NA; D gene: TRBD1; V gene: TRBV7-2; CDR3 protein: CASGLSGQAFF; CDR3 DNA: TGTGCCAGCGGTTTGTCGGGACAGGCTTTCTTT
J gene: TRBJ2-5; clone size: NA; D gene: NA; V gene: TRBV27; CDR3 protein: CASSSRRGMETQYF; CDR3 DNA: TGTGCCAGCTCTTCTCGCAGGGGCATGGAGACCCAGTACTTC